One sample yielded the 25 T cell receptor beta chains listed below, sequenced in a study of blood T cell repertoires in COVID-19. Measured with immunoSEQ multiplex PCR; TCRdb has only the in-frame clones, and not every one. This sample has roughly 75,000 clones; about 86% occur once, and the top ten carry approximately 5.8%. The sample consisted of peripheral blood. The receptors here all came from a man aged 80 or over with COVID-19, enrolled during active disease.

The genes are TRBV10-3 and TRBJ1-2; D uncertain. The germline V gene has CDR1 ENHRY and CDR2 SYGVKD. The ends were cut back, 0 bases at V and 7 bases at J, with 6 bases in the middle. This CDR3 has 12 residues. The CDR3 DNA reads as TGTGCCATCAGTGAGTCGACGGGTGGCTACACCTTC. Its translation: CAISESTGGYTF.

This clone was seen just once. The CDR3 bases are TGTGCCAGCATCCAGGGAAGGGTGAACACTGAAGCTTTCTTT. It codes for CASIQGRVNTEAFF. The chain links TRBV7-2 to TRBJ1-1; possible D gene TRBD1, 5 bases. This CDR3 is 14 amino acids long. V dropped 7 bases and J dropped 0 bases, with 12 bases sitting between them. CDR1 and CDR2 from the germline V gene are SGHTA and FQGNSA.

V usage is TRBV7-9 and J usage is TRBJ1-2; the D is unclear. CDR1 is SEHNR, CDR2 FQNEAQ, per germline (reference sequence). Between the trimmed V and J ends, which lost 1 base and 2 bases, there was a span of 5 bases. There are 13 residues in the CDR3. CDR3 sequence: CASSLGGNYGYTF. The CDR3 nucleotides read TGTGCCAGCAGCTTAGGAGGGAACTATGGCTACACCTTC.

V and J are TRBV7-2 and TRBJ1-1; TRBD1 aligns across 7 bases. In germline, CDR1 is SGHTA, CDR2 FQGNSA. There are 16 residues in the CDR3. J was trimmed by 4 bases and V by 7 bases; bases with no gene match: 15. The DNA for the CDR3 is TGTGCCAGCACCCCAACCCGACAGGGAAGACTCACTGAAGCTTTCTTT. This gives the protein CASTPTRQGRLTEAFF.

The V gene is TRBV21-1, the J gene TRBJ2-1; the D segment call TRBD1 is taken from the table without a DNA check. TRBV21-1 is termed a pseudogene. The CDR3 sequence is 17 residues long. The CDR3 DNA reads TGTGCCAGCAGCAAAGTCACAGGGCCTAGCTCCTACAATGAGCAGTTCTTC. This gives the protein CASSKVTGPSSYNEQFF.

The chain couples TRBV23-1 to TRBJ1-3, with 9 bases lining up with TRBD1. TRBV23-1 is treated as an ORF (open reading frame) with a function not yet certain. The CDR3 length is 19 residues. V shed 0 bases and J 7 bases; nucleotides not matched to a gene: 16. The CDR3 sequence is CASSQSRPWGQGGSNTIYF. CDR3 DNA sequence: TGCGCCAGCAGTCAATCCCGGCCTTGGGGACAGGGAGGATCGAACACCATATATTTT.

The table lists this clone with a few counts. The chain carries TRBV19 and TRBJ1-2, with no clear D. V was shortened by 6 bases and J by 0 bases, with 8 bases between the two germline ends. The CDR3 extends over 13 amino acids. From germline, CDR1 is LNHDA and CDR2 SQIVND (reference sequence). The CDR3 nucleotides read TGTGCCAGTAGACCGACATCTAACTATGGCTACACCTTC. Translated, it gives CASRPTSNYGYTF.

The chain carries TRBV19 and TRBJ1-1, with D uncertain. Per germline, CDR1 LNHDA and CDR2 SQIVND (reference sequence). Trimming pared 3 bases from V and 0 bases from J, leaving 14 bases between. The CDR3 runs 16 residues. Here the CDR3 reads CASSIPPTHMNTEAFF. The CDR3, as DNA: TGTGCCAGTAGTATCCCCCCCACCCACATGAACACTGAAGCTTTCTTT.

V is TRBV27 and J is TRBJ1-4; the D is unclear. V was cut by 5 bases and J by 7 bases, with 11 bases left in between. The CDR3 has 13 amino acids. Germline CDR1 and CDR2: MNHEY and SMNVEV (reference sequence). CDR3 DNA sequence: TGTGCCAGCAGTACCGCACGGGGTGAAAAACTGTTTTTT. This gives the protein CASSTARGEKLFF.

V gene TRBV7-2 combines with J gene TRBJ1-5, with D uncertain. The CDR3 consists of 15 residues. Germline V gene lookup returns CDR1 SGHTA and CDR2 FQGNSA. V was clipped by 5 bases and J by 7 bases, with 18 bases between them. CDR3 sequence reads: CASSHLGGVKQPQHF. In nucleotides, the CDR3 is TGTGCCAGCAGCCACCTGGGCGGGGTCAAGCAGCCCCAGCATTTT. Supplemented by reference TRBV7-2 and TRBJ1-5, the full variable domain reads GAGVSQSPSNKVTEKGKDVELRCDPISGHTALYWYRQSLGQGLEFLIYFQGNSAPDKSGLPSDRFSAERTGGSVSTLTIQRTQQEDSAVYLCASSHLGGVKQPQHFGDGTRLSIL.

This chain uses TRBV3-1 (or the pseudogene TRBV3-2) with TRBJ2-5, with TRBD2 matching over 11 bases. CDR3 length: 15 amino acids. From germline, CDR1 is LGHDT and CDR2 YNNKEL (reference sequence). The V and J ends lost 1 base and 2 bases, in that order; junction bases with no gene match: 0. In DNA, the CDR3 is TGTGCCAGCAGCCAAGGACTAGCGGGGCAAGAGACCCAGTACTTC. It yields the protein CASSQGLAGQETQYF.

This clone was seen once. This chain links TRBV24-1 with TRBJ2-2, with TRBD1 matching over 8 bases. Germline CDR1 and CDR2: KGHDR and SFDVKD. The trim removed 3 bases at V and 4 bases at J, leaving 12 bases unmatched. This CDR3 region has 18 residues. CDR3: CATSDAARGQGGTGELFF. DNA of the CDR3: TGTGCCACCAGTGATGCCGCCAGGGGGCAGGGGGGCACCGGGGAGCTGTTTTTT.

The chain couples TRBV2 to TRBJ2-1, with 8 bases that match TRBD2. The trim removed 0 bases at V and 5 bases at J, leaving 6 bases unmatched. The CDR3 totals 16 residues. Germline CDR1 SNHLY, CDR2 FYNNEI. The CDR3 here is CASSEANSGADNEQFF. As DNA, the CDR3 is TGTGCCAGCAGTGAAGCCAATAGCGGGGCCGACAATGAGCAGTTCTTC.

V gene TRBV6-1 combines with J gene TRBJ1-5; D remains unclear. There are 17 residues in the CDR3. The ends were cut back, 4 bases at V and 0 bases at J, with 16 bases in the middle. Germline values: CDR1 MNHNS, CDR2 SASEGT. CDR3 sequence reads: CASSGAGGVHSNQPQHF. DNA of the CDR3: TGTGCCAGCAGTGGGGCAGGCGGGGTACATAGCAATCAGCCCCAGCATTTT.

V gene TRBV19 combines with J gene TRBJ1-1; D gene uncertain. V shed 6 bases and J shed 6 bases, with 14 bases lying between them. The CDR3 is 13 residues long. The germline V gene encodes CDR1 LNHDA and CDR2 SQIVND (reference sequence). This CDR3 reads CASSDPLRAEAFF. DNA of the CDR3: TGTGCCAGTAGCGACCCCCTGAGGGCTGAAGCTTTCTTT.

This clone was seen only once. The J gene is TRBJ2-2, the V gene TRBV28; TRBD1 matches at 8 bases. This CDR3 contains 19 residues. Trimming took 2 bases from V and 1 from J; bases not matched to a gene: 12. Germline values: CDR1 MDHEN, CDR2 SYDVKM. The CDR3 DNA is TGTGCCAGCAGTTTAAACACCCTCCTAGGGACAGGGAACACCGGGGAGCTGTTTTTT. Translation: CASSLNTLLGTGNTGELFF.

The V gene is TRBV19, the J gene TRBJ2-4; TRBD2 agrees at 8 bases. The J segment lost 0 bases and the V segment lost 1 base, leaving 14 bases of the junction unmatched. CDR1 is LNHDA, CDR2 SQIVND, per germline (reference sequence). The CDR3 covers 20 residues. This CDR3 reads CASSIVGGSGGPPAKNIQYF. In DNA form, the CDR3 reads TGTGCCAGTAGTATAGTCGGTGGGTCGGGGGGGCCCCCAGCCAAAAACATTCAGTACTTC.

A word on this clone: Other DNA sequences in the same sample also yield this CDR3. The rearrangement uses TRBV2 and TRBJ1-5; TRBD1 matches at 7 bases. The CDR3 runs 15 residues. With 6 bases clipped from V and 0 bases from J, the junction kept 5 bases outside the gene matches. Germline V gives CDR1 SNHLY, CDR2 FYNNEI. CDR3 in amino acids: CASRRDSLSNQPQHF. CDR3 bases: TGTGCCAGCAGGAGGGACAGTCTTAGCAATCAGCCCCAGCATTTT.

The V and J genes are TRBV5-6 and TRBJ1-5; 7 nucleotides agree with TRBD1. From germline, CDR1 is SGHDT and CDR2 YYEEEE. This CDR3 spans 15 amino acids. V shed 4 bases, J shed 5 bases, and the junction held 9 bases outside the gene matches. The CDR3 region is CASSKTGAGDQPQHF. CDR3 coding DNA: TGTGCCAGCAGCAAAACAGGGGCTGGAGATCAGCCCCAGCATTTT.

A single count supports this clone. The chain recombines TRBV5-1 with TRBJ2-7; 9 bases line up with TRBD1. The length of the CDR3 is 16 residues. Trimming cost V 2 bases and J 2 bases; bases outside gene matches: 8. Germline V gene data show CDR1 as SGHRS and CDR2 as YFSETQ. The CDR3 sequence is CASSFRGQGNPYEQYF. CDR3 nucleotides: TGCGCCAGCAGCTTTAGAGGACAGGGGAATCCCTACGAGCAGTACTTC.

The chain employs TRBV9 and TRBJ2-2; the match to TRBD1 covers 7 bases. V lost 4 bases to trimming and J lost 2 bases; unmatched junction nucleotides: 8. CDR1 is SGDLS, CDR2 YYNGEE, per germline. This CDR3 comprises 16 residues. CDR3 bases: TGTGCCAGCAGCCCTTGGACAGGCCGTAACACCGGGGAGCTGTTTTTT. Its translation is CASSPWTGRNTGELFF.

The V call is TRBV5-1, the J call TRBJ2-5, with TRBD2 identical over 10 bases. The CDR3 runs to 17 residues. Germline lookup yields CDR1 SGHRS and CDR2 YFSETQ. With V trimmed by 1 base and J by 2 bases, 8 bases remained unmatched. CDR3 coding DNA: TGCGCCAGCAGCTTGCCTCGTAGCGGGGGGCATCAAGAGACCCAGTACTTC. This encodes CASSLPRSGGHQETQYF.

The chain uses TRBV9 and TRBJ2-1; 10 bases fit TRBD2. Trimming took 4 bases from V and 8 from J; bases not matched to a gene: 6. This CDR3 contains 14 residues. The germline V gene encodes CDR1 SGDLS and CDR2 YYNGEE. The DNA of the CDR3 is TGTGCCAGCAGCAGCCGACTAGCGGGTCATGAGCAGTTCTTC. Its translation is CASSSRLAGHEQFF. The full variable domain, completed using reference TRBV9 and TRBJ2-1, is DSGVTQTPKHLITATGQRVTLRCSPRSGDLSVYWYQQSLDQGLQFLIQYYNGEERAKGNILERFSAQQFPDLHSELNLSSLELGDSALYFCASSSRLAGHEQFFGPGTRLTVL.

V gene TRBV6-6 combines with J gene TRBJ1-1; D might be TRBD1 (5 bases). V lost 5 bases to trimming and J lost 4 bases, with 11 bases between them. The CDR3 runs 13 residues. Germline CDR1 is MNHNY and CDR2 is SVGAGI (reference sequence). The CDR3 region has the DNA TGTGCCAGCAGTGCCCAGGGAGGCACTGAAGCTTTCTTT. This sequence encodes CASSAQGGTEAFF.

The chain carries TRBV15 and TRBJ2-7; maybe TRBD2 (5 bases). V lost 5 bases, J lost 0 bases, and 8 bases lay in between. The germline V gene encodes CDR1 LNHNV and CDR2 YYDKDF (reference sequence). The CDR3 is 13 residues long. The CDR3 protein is CATSLGSSYEQYF. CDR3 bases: TGTGCCACCAGCTTGGGGAGCTCCTACGAGCAGTACTTC.